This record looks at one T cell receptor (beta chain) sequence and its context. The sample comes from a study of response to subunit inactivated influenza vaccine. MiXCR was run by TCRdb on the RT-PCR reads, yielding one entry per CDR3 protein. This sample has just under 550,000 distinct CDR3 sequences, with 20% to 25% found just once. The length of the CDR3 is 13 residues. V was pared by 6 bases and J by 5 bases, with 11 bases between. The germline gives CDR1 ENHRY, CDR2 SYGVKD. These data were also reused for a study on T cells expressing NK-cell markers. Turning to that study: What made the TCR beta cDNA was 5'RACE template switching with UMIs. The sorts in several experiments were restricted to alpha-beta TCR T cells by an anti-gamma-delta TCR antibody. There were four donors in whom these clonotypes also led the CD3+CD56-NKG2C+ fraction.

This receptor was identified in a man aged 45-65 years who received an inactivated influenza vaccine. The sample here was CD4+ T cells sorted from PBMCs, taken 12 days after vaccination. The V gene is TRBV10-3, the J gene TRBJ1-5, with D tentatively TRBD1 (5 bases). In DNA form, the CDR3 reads TGTGCCATCAGGCCGGGGGGGGATCAGCCCCAGCATTTT. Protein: CAIRPGGDQPQHF.